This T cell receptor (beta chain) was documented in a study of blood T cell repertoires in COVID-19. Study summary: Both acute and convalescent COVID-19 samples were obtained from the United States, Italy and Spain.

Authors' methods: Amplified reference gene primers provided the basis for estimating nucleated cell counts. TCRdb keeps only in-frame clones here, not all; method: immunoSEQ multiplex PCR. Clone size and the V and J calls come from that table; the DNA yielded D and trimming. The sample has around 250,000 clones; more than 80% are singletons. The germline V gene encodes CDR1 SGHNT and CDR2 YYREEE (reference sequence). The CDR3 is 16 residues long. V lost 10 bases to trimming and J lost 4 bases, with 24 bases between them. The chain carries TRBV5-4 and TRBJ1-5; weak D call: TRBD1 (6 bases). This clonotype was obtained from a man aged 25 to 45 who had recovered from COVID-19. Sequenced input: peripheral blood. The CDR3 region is CASRGGSCPPNQPQHF. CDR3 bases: TGTGCCTCGAGGGGGGGGTCATGTCCCCCTAATCAGCCCCAGCATTTT.